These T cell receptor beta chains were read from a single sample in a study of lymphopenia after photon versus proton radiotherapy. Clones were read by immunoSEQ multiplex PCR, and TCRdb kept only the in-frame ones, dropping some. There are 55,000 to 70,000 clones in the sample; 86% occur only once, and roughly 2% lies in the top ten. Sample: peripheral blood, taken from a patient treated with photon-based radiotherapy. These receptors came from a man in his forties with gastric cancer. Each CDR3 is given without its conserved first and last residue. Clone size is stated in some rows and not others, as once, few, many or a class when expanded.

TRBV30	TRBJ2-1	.	AWSGGVGRVEQF
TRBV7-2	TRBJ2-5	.	ASSFPWKGQGTQY
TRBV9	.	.	ASSVTQQGSEQY
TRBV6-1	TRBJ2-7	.	ASSRGDSSYEQY
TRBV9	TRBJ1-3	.	ASSVGQLLSGNTIY
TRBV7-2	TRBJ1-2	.	ASSRTILQVDYGYT
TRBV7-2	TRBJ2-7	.	ASSGVGGIYEQY
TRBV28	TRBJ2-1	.	ASSLGGLGDEQF
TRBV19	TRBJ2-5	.	ASSIDDGEKTQY
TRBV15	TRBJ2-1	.	ATSRVRGGEQF
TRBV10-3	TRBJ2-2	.	AISEGIGLAPGELF
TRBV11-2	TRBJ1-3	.	ASSLGWLEVGNTIY
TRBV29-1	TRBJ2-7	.	SVLDRGASYEQY
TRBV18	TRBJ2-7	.	ASSPQEGSSYEQY
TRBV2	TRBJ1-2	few	ASSDSGDGYT
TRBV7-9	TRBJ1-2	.	ASSLDRVDGYT
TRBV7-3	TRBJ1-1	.	ASSLQENTEAF
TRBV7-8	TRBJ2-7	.	ASSRTFSYEQY
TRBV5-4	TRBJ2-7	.	ASSSYRVPYEQY
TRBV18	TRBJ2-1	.	ASSQEAYNEQF
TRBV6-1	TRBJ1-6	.	ASSDTGETPLH
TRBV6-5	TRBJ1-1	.	ASSRGFTEAF